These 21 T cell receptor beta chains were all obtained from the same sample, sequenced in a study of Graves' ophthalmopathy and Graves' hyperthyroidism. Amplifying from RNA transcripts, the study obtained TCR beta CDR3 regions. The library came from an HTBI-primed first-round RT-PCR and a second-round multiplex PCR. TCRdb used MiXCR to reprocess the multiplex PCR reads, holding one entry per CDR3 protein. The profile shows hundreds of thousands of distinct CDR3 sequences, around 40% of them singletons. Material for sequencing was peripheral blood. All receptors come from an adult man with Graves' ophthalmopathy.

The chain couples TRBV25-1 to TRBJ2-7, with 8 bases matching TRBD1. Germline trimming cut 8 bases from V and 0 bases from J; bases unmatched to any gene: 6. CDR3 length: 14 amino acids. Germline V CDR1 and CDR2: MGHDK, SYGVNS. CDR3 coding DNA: TGTGCCAGCCTGGGACAGGAGCTCTCCTACGAGCAGTACTTC. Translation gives CASLGQELSYEQYF.

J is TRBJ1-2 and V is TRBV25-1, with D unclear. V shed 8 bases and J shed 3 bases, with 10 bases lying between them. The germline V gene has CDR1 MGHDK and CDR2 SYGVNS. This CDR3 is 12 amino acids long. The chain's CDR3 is CASLAKDYGYTF. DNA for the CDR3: TGTGCCAGCTTAGCGAAGGACTATGGCTACACCTTC.

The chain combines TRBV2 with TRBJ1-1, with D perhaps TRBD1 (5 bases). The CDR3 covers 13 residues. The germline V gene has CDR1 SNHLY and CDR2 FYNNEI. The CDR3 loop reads CARQTRGGTEAFF. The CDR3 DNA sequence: TGTGCTAGGCAGACAAGGGGCGGCACTGAAGCTTTCTTT.

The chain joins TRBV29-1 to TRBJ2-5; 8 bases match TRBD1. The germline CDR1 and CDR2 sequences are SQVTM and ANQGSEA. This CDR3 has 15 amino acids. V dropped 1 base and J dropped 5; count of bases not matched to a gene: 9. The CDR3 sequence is CSVEGGTGEDETQYF. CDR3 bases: TGCAGCGTTGAAGGGGGGACAGGAGAGGATGAGACCCAGTACTTC.

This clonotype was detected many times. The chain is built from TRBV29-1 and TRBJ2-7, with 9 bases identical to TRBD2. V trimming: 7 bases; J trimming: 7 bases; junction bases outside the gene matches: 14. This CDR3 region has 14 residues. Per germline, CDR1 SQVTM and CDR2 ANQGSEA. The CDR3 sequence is CSGAVAGVFGEQYF. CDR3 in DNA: TGCAGCGGCGCAGTAGCGGGAGTATTCGGGGAGCAGTACTTC.

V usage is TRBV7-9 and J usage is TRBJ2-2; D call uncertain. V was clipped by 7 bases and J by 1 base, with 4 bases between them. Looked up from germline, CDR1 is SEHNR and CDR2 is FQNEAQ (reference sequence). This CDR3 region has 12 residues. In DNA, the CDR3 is TGTGCCAGCAACAAGAACACCGGGGAGCTGTTTTTT. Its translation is CASNKNTGELFF.

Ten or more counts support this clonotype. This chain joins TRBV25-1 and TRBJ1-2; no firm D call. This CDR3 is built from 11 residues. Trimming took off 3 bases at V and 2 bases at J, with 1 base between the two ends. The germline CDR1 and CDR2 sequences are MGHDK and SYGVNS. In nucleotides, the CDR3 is TGTGCCAGCAGTGAGAACTATGGCTACACCTTC. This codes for CASSENYGYTF.

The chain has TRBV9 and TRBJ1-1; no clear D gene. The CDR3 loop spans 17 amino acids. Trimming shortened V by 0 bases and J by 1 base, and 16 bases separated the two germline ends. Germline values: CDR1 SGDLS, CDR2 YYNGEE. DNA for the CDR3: TGTGCCAGCAGCGTAGGTGGCGCGTCATTCGGGAACACTGAAGCTTTCTTT. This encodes CASSVGGASFGNTEAFF.

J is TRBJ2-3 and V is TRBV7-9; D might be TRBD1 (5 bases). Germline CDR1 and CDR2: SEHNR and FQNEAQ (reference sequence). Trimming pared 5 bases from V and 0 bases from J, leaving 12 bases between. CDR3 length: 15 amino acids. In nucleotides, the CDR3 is TGTGCCAGCAGCCATACAGGATCTAGCACAGATACGCAGTATTTT. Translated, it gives CASSHTGSSTDTQYF.

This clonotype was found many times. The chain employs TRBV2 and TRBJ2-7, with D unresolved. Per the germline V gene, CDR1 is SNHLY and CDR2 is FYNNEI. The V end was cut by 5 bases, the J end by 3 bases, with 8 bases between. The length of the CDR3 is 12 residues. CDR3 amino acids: CASSFQRYEQYF. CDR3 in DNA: TGTGCCAGCAGTTTCCAGCGCTACGAGCAGTACTTC.

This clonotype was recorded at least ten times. CDR3 sequence: CASSVPRGYQETQYF. Here the CDR3 DNA reads TGTGCCAGCAGTGTCCCGAGAGGGTACCAAGAGACCCAGTACTTC. The chain is built from TRBV25-1 and TRBJ2-5; D perhaps matches TRBD2 (5 bases). V was pared by 4 bases and J by 0 bases, with 12 bases between. Germline V lookup: CDR1 MGHDK, CDR2 SYGVNS. The CDR3 has 15 amino acids.

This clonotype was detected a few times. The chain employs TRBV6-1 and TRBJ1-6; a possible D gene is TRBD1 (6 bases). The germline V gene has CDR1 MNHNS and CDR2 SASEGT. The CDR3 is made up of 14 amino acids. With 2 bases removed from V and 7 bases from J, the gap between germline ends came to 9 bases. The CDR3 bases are TGTGCCAGCAGTGAACAGGGGTTCAATTCACCCCTCCACTTT. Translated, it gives CASSEQGFNSPLHF.

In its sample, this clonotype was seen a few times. The CDR3 spells CASSLGDRGVLNGYTF. In DNA, the CDR3 is TGCGCCAGCAGCTTGGGGGACAGGGGGGTGTTGAACGGCTACACCTTC. The chain has TRBV5-1 and TRBJ1-2, with 11 bases identical to TRBD1. The junction had 9 bases not matched to a gene; V was cut back by 0 bases and J by 8 bases. Germline lookup yields CDR1 SGHRS and CDR2 YFSETQ. There are 16 residues in the CDR3.

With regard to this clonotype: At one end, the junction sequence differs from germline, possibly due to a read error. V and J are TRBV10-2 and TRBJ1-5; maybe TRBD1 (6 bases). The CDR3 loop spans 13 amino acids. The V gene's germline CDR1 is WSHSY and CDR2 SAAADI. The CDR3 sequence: CASSPGERQPQHF. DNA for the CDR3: TGTGCCAGCTCACCAGGGGAACGCCAGCCCCAGCATTTT.

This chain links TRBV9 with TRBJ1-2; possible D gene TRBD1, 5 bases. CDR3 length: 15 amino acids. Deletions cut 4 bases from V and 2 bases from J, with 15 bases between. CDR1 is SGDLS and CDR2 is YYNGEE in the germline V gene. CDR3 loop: CASSQGQGPNYGYTF. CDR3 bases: TGTGCCAGCAGCCAAGGCCAGGGACCAAACTATGGCTACACCTTC.

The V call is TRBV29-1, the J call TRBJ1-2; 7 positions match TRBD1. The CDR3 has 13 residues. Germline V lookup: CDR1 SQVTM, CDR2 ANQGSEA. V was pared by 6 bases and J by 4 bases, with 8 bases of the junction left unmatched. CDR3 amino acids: CSVGAGGRYGYTF. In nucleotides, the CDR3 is TGCAGCGTAGGGGCAGGGGGACGCTATGGCTACACCTTC.

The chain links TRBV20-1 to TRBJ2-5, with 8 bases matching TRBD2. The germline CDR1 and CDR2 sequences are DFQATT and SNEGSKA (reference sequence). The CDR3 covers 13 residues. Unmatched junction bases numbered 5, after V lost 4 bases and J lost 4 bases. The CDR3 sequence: CSATREGRETQYF. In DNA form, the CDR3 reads TGCAGTGCTACTCGGGAGGGCCGAGAGACCCAGTACTTC.

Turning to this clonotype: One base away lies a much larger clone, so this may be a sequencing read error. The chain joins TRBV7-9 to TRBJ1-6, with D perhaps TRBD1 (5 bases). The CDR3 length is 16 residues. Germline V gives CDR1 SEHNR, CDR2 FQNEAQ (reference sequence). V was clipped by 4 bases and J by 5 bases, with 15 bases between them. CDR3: CASSSGLSGHNSPLHF. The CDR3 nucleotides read TGTGCCAGCAGCTCGGGACTCTCAGGCCATAATTCACCCCTCCACTTT.

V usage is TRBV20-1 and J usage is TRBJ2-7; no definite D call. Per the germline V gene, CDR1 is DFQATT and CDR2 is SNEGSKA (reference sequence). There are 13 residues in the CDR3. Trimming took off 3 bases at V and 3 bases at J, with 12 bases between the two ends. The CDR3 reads CSASLRPGYEQYF. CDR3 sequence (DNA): TGCAGTGCTAGTCTCAGGCCGGGCTACGAGCAGTACTTC.

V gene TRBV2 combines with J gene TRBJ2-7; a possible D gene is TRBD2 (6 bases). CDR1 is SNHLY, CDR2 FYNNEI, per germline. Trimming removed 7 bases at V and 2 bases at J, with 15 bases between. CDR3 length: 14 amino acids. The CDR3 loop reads CASKKGTVTYEQYF. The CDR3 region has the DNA TGTGCCAGCAAAAAAGGGACTGTAACCTACGAGCAGTACTTC.

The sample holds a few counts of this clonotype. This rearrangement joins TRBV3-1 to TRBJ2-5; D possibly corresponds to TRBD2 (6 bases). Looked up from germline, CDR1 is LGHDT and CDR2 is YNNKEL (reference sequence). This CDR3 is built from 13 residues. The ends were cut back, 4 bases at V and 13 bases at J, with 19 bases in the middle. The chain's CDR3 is CASSPNSGGGRYF. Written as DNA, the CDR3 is TGTGCCAGCAGCCCGAATAGCGGCGGTGGAAGGTACTTC.